This TCR beta chain stems from a study of T cells expressing NK-cell markers. Across the study: It was sorted CD3+CD56+NKG2C+, CD3+CD56+NKG2C- and CD3+CD56-NKG2C+ T cells that supplied the TCR beta repertoires. General observations from the study: NKG2C+ dominant clonotypes from over five donors made up about 1.0-8% of CD8+ T cells. Questions lingered over whether expanded NKG2C+ T cell clones were HCMV-specific.

Concerning this clonotype: Its antigen is unidentified.

TCRdb reprocessed the 5' RACE reads; each CDR3 protein has one entry and no DNA is given. The sample totals a few hundred thousand distinct CDR3 sequences. The CDR3 extends over 14 amino acids. Germline CDR1 MNHNS, CDR2 SASEGT. This sequence originates from a man between 18 and 35 years old in good health. The sample taken for sequencing was blood T cells: a sorted CD56 or NKG2C T cell subset, CD4+ or CD8+ T cells, or bulk PBMC T cells (not recorded which). The V and J genes are TRBV6-1 and TRBJ1-2; TCRdb reports TRBD1, a call that lacks DNA to check it against. The CDR3 is CATGVAGRFYGYTF.